The rows below give T cell receptor beta chains drawn from one sample of a study of cytomegalovirus exposure and HLA in healthy donors. The assay was immunoSEQ multiplex PCR, and TCRdb's table has in-frame clones only and misses some. The sample carries 210,000 or so clones, more than 60% recorded once. The sequencing input was PBMCs. The source is a man aged 40-49 years in good health and CMV-seronegative. The CDR3 runs from the conserved cysteine through the conserved F or W. Each record gives: J gene, V gene, CDR3 length, CDR3 protein.

j_gene: TRBJ1-2; v_gene: TRBV7-9; len: 11; CDR3aa: CASSRGPGYTF
j_gene: TRBJ2-5; v_gene: TRBV19; len: 14; CDR3aa: CASATGAMGETQYF
j_gene: TRBJ1-1; v_gene: TRBV18; len: 15; CDR3aa: CASSLQGTGNTEAFF
j_gene: TRBJ2-2; v_gene: TRBV7-6; len: 16; CDR3aa: CASSLTGRGSTGELFF
j_gene: TRBJ2-2; v_gene: TRBV19; len: 14; CDR3aa: CASHGLAGTGELFF
j_gene: TRBJ2-1; v_gene: TRBV2; len: 15; CDR3aa: CASRSLRSGYNEQFF
j_gene: TRBJ2-7; v_gene: TRBV6-5; len: 15; CDR3aa: CASSYGAGVVYEQYF
j_gene: TRBJ2-1; v_gene: TRBV9; len: 14; CDR3aa: CASSVRQGFGEQFF
j_gene: TRBJ2-7; v_gene: TRBV7-2; len: 15; CDR3aa: CASSPRSAGWAEQYF
j_gene: TRBJ1-5; v_gene: TRBV28; len: 16; CDR3aa: CASSTHSYFSNQPQHF
j_gene: TRBJ2-7; v_gene: TRBV7-2; len: 15; CDR3aa: CASSLGFDRYYEQYF
j_gene: TRBJ1-2; v_gene: TRBV2; len: 13; CDR3aa: CASSEGGPYGYTF
j_gene: TRBJ1-2; v_gene: TRBV6-6; len: 13; CDR3aa: CASRRGEGYGYTF
j_gene: TRBJ2-5; v_gene: TRBV18; len: 17; CDR3aa: CASSPIAELLYQETQYF
j_gene: TRBJ2-7; v_gene: TRBV9; len: 14; CDR3aa: CASSVGTGNYEQYF